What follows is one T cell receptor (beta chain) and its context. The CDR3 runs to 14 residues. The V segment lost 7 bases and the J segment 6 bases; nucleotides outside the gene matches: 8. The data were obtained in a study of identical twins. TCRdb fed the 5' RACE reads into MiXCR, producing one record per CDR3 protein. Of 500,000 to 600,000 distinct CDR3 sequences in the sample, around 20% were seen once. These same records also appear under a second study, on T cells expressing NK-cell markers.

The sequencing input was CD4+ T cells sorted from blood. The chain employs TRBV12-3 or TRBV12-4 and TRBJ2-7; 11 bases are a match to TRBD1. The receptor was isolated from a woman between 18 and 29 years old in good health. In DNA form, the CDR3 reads TGTGCCAGCACCCCGGGACAGGGGGACCTCGAGCAGTACTTC. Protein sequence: CASTPGQGDLEQYF.